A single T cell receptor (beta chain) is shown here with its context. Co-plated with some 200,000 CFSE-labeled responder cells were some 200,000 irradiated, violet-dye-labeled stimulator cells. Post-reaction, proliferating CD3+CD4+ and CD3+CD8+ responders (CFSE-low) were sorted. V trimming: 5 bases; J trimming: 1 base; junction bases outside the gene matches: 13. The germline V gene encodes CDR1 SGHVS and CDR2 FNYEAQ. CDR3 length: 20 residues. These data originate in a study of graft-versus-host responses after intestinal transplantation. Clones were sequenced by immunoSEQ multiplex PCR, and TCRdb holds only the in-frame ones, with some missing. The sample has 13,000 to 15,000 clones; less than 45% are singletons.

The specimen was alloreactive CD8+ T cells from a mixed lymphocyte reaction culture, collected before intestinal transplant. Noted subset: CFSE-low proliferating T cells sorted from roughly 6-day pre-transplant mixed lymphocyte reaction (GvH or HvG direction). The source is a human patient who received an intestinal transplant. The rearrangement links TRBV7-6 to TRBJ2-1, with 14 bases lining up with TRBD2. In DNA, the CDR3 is TGTGCCAGCAGCCTCGCCATGACTAGCGGGAGGGCCGTATCCTACAATGAGCAGTTCTTC. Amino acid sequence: CASSLAMTSGRAVSYNEQFF.